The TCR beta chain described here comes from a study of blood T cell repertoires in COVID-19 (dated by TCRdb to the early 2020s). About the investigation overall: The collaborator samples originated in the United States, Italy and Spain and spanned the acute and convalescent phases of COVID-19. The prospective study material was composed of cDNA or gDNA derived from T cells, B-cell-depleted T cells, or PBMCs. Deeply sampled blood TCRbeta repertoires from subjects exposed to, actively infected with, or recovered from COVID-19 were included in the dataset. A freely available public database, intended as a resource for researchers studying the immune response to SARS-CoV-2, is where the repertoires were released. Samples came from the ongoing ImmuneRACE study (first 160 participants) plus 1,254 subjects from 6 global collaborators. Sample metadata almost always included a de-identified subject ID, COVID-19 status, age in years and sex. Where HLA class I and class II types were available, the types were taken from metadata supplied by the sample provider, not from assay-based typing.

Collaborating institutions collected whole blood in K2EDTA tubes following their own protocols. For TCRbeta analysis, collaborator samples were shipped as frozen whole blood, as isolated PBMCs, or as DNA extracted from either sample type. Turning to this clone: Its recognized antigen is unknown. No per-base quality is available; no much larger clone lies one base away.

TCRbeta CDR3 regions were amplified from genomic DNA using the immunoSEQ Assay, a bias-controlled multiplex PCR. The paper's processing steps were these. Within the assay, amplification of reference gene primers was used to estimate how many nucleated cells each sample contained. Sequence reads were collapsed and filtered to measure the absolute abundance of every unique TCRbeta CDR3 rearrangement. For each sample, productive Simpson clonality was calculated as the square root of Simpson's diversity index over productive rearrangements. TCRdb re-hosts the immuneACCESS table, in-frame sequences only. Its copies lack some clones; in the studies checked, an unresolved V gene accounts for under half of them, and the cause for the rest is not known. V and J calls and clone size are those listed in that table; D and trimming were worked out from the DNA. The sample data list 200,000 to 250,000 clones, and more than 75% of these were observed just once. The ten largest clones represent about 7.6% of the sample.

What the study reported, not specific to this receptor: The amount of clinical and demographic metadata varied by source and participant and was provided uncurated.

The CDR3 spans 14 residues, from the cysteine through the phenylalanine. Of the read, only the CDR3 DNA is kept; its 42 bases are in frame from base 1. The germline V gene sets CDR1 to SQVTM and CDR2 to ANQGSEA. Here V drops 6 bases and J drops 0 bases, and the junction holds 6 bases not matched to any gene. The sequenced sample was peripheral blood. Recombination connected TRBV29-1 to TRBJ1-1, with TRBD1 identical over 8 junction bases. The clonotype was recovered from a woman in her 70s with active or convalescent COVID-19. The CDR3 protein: CSVASGGVNTEAFF. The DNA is TGCAGCGTAGCCTCAGGGGGCGTGAACACTGAAGCTTTCTTT.